In this sample, the clone carrying this TCR beta chain turned up a few times. The data belong to a study of CXCR3 chemokines and chemotherapy response in bladder cancer. TCRdb reanalysed the PCR reads using MiXCR and keeps one entry per CDR3 protein. This table has 12,000 or so distinct CDR3 sequences, 9.5% to 15% appearing once. Trimming stripped 6 bases from V and 2 bases from J, with 14 bases between. CDR3 size: 15 residues. This TCR came from a human donor with bladder cancer that did not respond to neoadjuvant chemotherapy. Sample collection occurred from a patient whose treatment included neoadjuvant chemotherapy. This sequence joins TRBV12-3 or TRBV12-4 and TRBJ2-1, with a possible D match to TRBD2 (6 bases). CDR3 sequence (DNA): TGTGCCAGCAGCGCCGGGACTCCTACCTACAATGAGCAGTTCTTC. Amino acids: CASSAGTPTYNEQFF.